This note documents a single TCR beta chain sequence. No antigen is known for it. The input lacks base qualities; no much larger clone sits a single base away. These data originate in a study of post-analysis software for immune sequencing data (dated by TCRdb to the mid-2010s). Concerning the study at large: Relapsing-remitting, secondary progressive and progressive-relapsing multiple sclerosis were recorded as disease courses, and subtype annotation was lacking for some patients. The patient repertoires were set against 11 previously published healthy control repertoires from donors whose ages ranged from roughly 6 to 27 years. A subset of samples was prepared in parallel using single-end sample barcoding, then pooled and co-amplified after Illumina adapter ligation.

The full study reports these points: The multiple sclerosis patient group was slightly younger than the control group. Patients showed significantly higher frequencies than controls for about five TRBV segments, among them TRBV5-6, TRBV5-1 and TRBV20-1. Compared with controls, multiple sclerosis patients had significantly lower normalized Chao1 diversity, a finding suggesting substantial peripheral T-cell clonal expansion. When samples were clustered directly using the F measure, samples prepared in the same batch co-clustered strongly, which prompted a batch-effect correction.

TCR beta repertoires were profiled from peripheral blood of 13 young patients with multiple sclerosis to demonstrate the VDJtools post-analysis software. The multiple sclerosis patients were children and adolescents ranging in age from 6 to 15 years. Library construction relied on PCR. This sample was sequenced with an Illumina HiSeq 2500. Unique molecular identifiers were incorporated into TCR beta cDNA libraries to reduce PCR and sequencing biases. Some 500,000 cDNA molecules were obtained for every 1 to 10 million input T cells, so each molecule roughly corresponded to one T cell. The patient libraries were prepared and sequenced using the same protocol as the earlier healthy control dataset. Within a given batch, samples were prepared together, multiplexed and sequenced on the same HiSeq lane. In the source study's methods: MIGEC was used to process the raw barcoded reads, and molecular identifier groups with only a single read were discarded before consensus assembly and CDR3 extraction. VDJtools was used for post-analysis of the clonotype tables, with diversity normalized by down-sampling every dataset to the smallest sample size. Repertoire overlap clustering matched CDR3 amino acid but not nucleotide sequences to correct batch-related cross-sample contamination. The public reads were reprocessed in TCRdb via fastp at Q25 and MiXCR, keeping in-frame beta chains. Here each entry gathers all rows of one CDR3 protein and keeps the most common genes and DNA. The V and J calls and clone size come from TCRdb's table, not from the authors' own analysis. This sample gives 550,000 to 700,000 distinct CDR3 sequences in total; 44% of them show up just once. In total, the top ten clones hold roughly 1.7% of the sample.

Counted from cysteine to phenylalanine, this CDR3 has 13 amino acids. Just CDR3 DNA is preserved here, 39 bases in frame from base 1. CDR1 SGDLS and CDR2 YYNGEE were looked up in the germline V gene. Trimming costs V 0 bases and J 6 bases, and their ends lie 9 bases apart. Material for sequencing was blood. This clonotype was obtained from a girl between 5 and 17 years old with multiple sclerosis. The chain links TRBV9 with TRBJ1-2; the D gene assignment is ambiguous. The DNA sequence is TGTGCCAGCAGCGTAGAGGGCAAGAATGGCTACACCTTC. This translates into CASSVEGKNGYTF.